The rows below give T cell receptor beta chains drawn from one sample of a study of T cells after yellow fever vaccination. A single record per CDR3 protein comes from TCRdb applying MiXCR to the 5' RACE reads. The sample lists some 160,000 distinct CDR3 sequences; roughly 9% were seen once. Specimen: CD8+ T cells sorted from PBMCs, collected 45 days after the yellow fever booster vaccination. These receptors were taken from a man aged 18 to 30 who received the YFV17D yellow fever vaccine. CDR3s include the opening cysteine and the closing phenylalanine or tryptophan. A D gene is named only where the DNA matches it firmly. Size tells how often a clone was seen (once, few, many) or the class of an expanded clone, and some rows leave it out.

>14|NA|TRBV30|NA|TRBJ2-3
CAWSVVALTDTQYF
TGTGCCTGGAGTGTAGTGGCACTTACAGATACGCAGTATTTT
>14|NA|TRBV6-5|many|TRBJ2-5
CASSYGGTQETQYF
TGTGCCAGCAGTTACGGAGGGACTCAAGAGACCCAGTACTTC
>16|TRBD2|TRBV7-8|many|TRBJ2-3
CASSLAPGGSTDTQYF
TGTGCCAGCAGCTTAGCGCCGGGGGGAAGCACAGATACGCAGTATTTT
>11|NA|TRBV7-6|many|TRBJ2-3
CASSSADTQYF
TGTGCCAGCAGCTCAGCGGATACGCAGTATTTT
>12|NA|TRBV6-5|NA|TRBJ2-7
CASSSEGYEQYF
TGTGCCAGCAGTTCAGAAGGCTACGAGCAGTACTTC
>16|NA|TRBV6-1|few|TRBJ2-3
CASSSGRESGTDTQYF
TGTGCCAGCAGTTCGGGACGGGAGTCTGGCACAGATACGCAGTATTTT
>17|TRBD1|TRBV5-4|NA|TRBJ2-3
CASSLPDRVELADTQYF
TGTGCCAGCAGCTTGCCCGACAGGGTTGAGTTGGCAGATACGCAGTATTTT
>13|NA|TRBV2|NA|TRBJ1-2
CASSVAGNYGYTF
TGTGCCAGCAGTGTGGCAGGAAACTATGGCTACACCTTC
>16|TRBD2|TRBV4-2|NA|TRBJ2-1
CASSQDRGLAGNEQFF
TGTGCCAGCAGCCAAGATCGGGGACTAGCCGGCAATGAGCAGTTCTTC
>15|NA|TRBV5-1|NA|TRBJ2-4
CASSLGGMPGDIQYF
TGCGCCAGCAGCTTGGGGGGGATGCCGGGGGACATTCAGTACTTC
>16|TRBD2|TRBV27|NA|TRBJ2-7
CASIQTSGGAYYEQYF
TGTGCCAGCATCCAGACTAGCGGGGGTGCGTATTACGAGCAGTACTTC
>15|NA|TRBV3-1|NA|TRBJ1-5
CASMRRWDSNQPQHF
TGTGCCAGCATGCGGCGGTGGGATAGCAATCAGCCCCAGCATTTT
>10|NA|TRBV25-1|many|TRBJ2-5
CASGQETQYF
TGTGCCAGCGGGCAAGAGACCCAGTACTTC
>15|NA|TRBV24-1|once|TRBJ1-4
CATSDSGGGAEKLFF
TGTGCCACCAGTGATTCCGGTGGGGGGGCTGAAAAACTGTTTTTT
>14|NA|TRBV9|few|TRBJ2-7
CASSVGSFSGEQYF
TGTGCCAGCAGCGTAGGGTCATTTTCGGGGGAGCAGTACTTC
>15|TRBD2|TRBV5-1|few|TRBJ2-3
CASRDLGGWGDTQYF
TGCGCCAGCAGAGACCTCGGGGGGTGGGGAGATACGCAGTATTTT
>14|NA|TRBV15|few|TRBJ2-7
CATSRDDSFYEQYF
TGTGCCACCAGCAGAGACGACAGCTTCTACGAGCAGTACTTC
>14|NA|TRBV27|NA|TRBJ1-1
CASSLLPGWTEAFF
TGTGCCAGCAGTTTATTACCGGGGTGGACTGAAGCTTTCTTT
>14|NA|TRBV6-2/TRBV6-3|NA|TRBJ1-6
CASSETSFNSPLHF
TGTGCCAGCAGCGAGACAAGCTTTAATTCACCCCTCCACTTT
>15|TRBD1|TRBV25-1|NA|TRBJ2-1
CASSEWDRVKNEQFF
TGTGCCAGCAGTGAATGGGACAGGGTCAAGAATGAGCAGTTCTTC
>15|NA|TRBV27|NA|TRBJ1-2
CASSFGQRNRYGYTF
TGTGCCAGCAGTTTTGGACAGCGGAACCGCTATGGCTACACCTTC
>16|NA|TRBV5-1|many|TRBJ2-6
CASSFNPPPGANVLTF
TGCGCCAGCAGCTTCAACCCCCCCCCTGGGGCCAACGTCCTGACTTTC
>17|TRBD2|TRBV4-1|few|TRBJ2-2
CASSQATSGGAGGELFF
TGCGCCAGCAGCCAAGCGACTAGCGGGGGGGCAGGCGGGGAGCTGTTTTTT
>13|TRBD1|TRBV12-3/TRBV12-4|few|TRBJ1-5
CASSLETGQPQHF
TGTGCCAGCAGTTTAGAGACAGGGCAACCCCAGCATTTT
>16|NA|TRBV6-2/TRBV6-3|NA|TRBJ2-2
CASSYRPGSITGELFF
TGTGCCAGCAGTTACAGGCCCGGGAGTATAACCGGGGAGCTGTTTTTT
>16|NA|TRBV9|NA|TRBJ2-3
CASSVVVGGPLDTQYF
TGTGCCAGCAGCGTAGTTGTGGGGGGGCCCTTGGATACGCAGTATTTT
>15|NA|TRBV6-5|NA|TRBJ2-3
CASSYLEPSTDTQYF
TGTGCCAGCAGTTACTTAGAGCCGAGCACAGATACGCAGTATTTT
>15|TRBD1|TRBV5-1|many|TRBJ2-1
CASSPQGAQVNEQFF
TGCGCCAGCAGCCCGCAGGGGGCCCAGGTGAATGAGCAGTTCTTC
>14|NA|TRBV7-2|many|TRBJ1-5
CASSLYGADQPQHF
TGTGCCAGCAGCTTATACGGGGCGGATCAGCCCCAGCATTTT
>14|NA|TRBV19|NA|TRBJ1-1
CASSIAHLNTEAFF
TGTGCCAGTAGTATCGCACACCTGAACACTGAAGCTTTCTTT
>16|TRBD1|TRBV10-3|few|TRBJ1-1
CAISTRDRLGLGEAFF
TGTGCCATCAGCACCCGGGACAGGTTGGGGCTTGGTGAAGCTTTCTTT
>14|TRBD2|TRBV4-3|many|TRBJ2-3
CASRLATSTDTQYF
TGCGCCAGCAGACTAGCGACTAGCACAGATACGCAGTATTTT
>13|NA|TRBV12-3/TRBV12-4|few|TRBJ2-1
CASSYGTVNEQFF
TGTGCCAGCAGCTACGGTACCGTCAATGAGCAGTTCTTC
>17|TRBD2|TRBV7-2|many|TRBJ2-3
CASSRRLAGPSTDTQYF
TGTGCCAGCAGCCGGCGACTAGCGGGGCCTAGCACAGATACGCAGTATTTT
>15|NA|TRBV24-1|many|TRBJ2-5
CATSDPRGHQETQYF
TGTGCCACCAGTGACCCCCGAGGACACCAAGAGACCCAGTACTTC
>13|NA|TRBV28|many|TRBJ2-5
CASRLTGGETQYF
TGTGCCAGCAGGTTGACAGGAGGAGAGACCCAGTACTTC
>15|NA|TRBV15|NA|TRBJ2-2
CATSRDFESARELFF
TGTGCCACCAGCAGAGACTTCGAATCAGCCCGGGAGCTGTTTTTT
>14|NA|TRBV25-1|few|TRBJ2-7
CASLKQGAPYEQYF
TGTGCCAGTCTCAAACAGGGAGCTCCCTACGAGCAGTACTTC
>11|NA|TRBV29-1|NA|TRBJ2-2
CSVIVVGELFF
TGCAGCGTTATAGTGGTCGGGGAGCTGTTTTTT
>13|NA|TRBV6-2/TRBV6-3|few|TRBJ1-3
CASSYSSGNTIYF
TGTGCCAGCAGTTACTCCTCTGGAAACACCATATATTTT